The 10 T cell receptor beta chains below come from one sample, sequenced in a study of cytomegalovirus exposure and HLA in healthy donors. A multiplex PCR was run with 60 Vbeta primers and 13 Jbeta primers. Here immunoSEQ multiplex PCR was the method, and the copy in TCRdb shows in-frame clones only, minus some. The sample shows 180,000 or so clones, approximately 70% of them seen only once. The specimen sequenced was PBMCs. Source of these receptors: a human donor in good health.

This chain uses TRBV27 with TRBJ2-1; TRBD2 matches at 15 bases. This CDR3 has 16 residues. Per the germline V gene, CDR1 is MNHEY and CDR2 is SMNVEV (reference sequence). With 2 bases clipped from V and 8 bases from J, the junction kept 4 bases outside the gene matches. The CDR3 here is CASSLGTSGGLHEQFF. The CDR3 region has the DNA TGTGCCAGCAGTTTAGGGACTAGCGGGGGGCTGCATGAGCAGTTCTTC.

Concerning this clone: At one boundary the junction diverges from the germline segment, which might be a read error. The chain is built from TRBV19 and TRBJ2-1; tentatively, D is TRBD1 (6 bases). CDR1 and CDR2 from the germline V gene are LNHDA and SQIVND (reference sequence). The CDR3 loop spans 11 amino acids. In DNA form, the CDR3 reads TGTGCCAGTAGTATGAATGGACAGTGGGTCTTC. This sequence encodes CASSMNGQWVF.

The genes are TRBV9 and TRBJ1-5; a weak D match, TRBD1 (6 bases). The CDR3 contains 16 residues. Germline V gene data show CDR1 as SGDLS and CDR2 as YYNGEE. V gave up 3 bases and J gave up 4 bases, with 17 bases separating them. CDR3 residues: CASSAGGGDRNQPQHF. CDR3 nucleotide sequence: TGTGCCAGCAGCGCGGGAGGGGGGGACCGTAATCAGCCCCAGCATTTT.

This clone has just a few counts. This chain joins TRBV25-1 and TRBJ2-1; 9 bases fit TRBD1. The J segment lost 5 bases and the V segment lost 5 bases, leaving 4 bases of the junction unmatched. The CDR3 is 14 amino acids. From germline, CDR1 is MGHDK and CDR2 SYGVNS. The CDR3 spells CASSTGQGHNEQFF. The CDR3 DNA sequence: TGTGCCAGCAGTACGGGACAGGGCCACAATGAGCAGTTCTTC.

This chain uses TRBV2 with TRBJ2-1; 10 bases line up with TRBD1. From germline, CDR1 is SNHLY and CDR2 FYNNEI. This CDR3 comprises 15 residues. The V gene end was trimmed by 7 bases and the J gene end by 8 bases; junction bases not matched to a gene: 11. CDR3 loop: CASITADRGIDEQFF. The CDR3 nucleotides are TGTGCCAGCATAACGGCGGACAGGGGGATCGATGAGCAGTTCTTC.

The V and J genes are TRBV6-5 and TRBJ2-7, with D possibly being TRBD2 (5 bases). This CDR3 contains 13 residues. V lost 2 bases to trimming and J lost 2 bases, with 7 bases between them. Germline V gives CDR1 MNHEY, CDR2 SVGAGI. Written as DNA, the CDR3 is TGTGCCAGCAGTTACAGGCGGGCCTACGAGCAGTACTTC. Its protein is CASSYRRAYEQYF.

This chain connects TRBV2 to TRBJ1-1; D unclear. V was pared by 6 bases and J by 1 base, with 9 bases between. Germline lookup yields CDR1 SNHLY and CDR2 FYNNEI. This CDR3 is 13 amino acids long. The CDR3 protein is CASSSDSNTEAFF. Written as DNA, the CDR3 is TGTGCCAGCAGCTCCGACTCGAACACTGAAGCTTTCTTT.

As concerns this clone: Other DNA variants within this sample encode the same CDR3. The chain joins TRBV23-1 to TRBJ1-5; unclear D gene. TRBV23-1 is placed among ORFs of uncertain function. This CDR3 region has 16 residues. Deletions cut 8 bases from V and 3 bases from J, with 20 bases between. The DNA of the CDR3 is TGCGCCAGCCTCCTAAAGCCTCGGGGTGACAATCAGCCCCAGCATTTT. This codes for CASLLKPRGDNQPQHF.

This clone occurred a few times. V gene TRBV4-1 combines with J gene TRBJ2-7; no clear D gene. The CDR3 has 13 residues. The germline V gene encodes CDR1 MGHRA and CDR2 YSYEKL. The V and J ends lost 5 bases and 3 bases respectively, with 11 bases between them. The CDR3 DNA reads as TGCGCCAGCAGCTCTATCAACTTCTACGAGCAGTACTTC. It is translated as CASSSINFYEQYF.

V usage is TRBV7-2 and J usage is TRBJ1-1; TRBD1 is a possible D gene (5 bases). This CDR3 has 13 amino acids. Trimming stripped 1 base from V and 4 bases from J, with 7 bases between. CDR1 and CDR2 (germline): SGHTA, FQGNSA. In DNA, the CDR3 is TGTGCCAGCAGCTTAGAAGGGGTCACTGAAGCTTTCTTT. It is translated as CASSLEGVTEAFF.